This T cell receptor beta chain derives from a study of T cell repertoires and HLA-DP antigens (dated by TCRdb to between 2018 and 2020). Describing the broader study: An in vitro model of CD4+ T cell alloreactivity against allogeneic HLA-DP presented by transduced HeLa cells was used in the study. Of the three donors, two were male and one was female, with ages ranging from the 18-to-29 band to the 60-to-69 band. Average DNA input was roughly 200 ng for sorted CD137+CD4+ samples, compared with 1,200 ng for pre-culture CD4+ samples. One alloantigen differed from self by one peptide-binding groove amino acid, whereas the other differed by ten, modelling structurally similar versus dissimilar alloantigens.

Untouched CD4+ T cells were isolated from Ficoll-separated PBMC by magnetic bead negative selection, reaching an average purity of roughly 98%. Magnetic beads were used to isolate untouched CD4+ T cells from Ficoll-separated PBMC, giving approximately 98% purity with negligible CD8+ contamination. Peripheral blood mononuclear cells came from the buffy coats of a few healthy blood donors, who served as the study's donors. Each of the three donors was CMV seronegative. Genomic DNA was extracted with the DNeasy Blood & Tissue Kit. TCRB sequencing was performed on genomic DNA from sorted CD137+CD4+ cells and pre-culture CD4+ baseline samples from each subject. Trimming accounts for 4 bases at V and 6 bases at J, while the number of junction bases matched to no gene is 3. Looking up the germline V gene yields CDR1 SGHRS and CDR2 YFSETQ. CDR3 length: 13 amino acids, cysteine to phenylalanine. Just the 39-base CDR3 DNA is kept, in frame starting at base 1.

This clone appeared once. Its antigen is still unknown. Base qualities are not recorded, but no much larger clone differs from it by a single base. The immunoSEQ multiplex PCR, with forward primers for 54 TRBV segments and reverse primers for 13 TRBJ segments, was used to amplify TCRB CDR3 regions. Deep resolution, with a target of 190,000 or so T cell genomes, was applied to the sequencing of pre-culture CD4+ samples. Sequencing of the amplicons was done on an Illumina HiSeq System, giving 87 bp reads that spanned the CDR3. For the original study's pipeline: Correction for PCR and sequencing errors was applied to reads, and CDR3 regions were defined through alignment to IMGT reference sequences. Synthetic template pools were used to estimate the numbers of templates and unique rearrangements. Clonality was computed by subtracting Pielou's evenness from 1. The Daley-Smith estimator was used to estimate richness. Repertoire overlap was measured with Morisita's index. Clones present in cultured samples but not detected in the pre-culture repertoire of the same donor were defined as low-abundance clones. This immuneACCESS table, as held by TCRdb, lists in-frame sequences with V and J called but not all clones. Of the missing ones, under half trace to an unresolved V gene in checked studies; the others have no known cause. That table gives V, J and clone size, and the DNA gave D and trimming. For this sample there are around 90,000 clones; roughly nine tenths appear just once. The ten largest clones represent 1.7% of the sample.

The paper as a whole reports these results and caveats: Limitations included only a few donors, a non-physiological HeLa antigen-presenting system, and the use of total CD4+ responder cells. Similar clonality (around 0.39) was observed for sorted CD137+ cells against both alloantigens, and this clonality was much higher than that observed in pre-culture samples (around 0.04). The naive and memory CD4+ repertoires were not analysed as separate populations. Clones undetected before culture had an average cumulative frequency of 36.3% against one allele and about 51% against the other.

Sequencing was performed on CD4+ T cells from PBMCs. The chain was built from TRBV5-1 and TRBJ1-3, with TRBD1 matching 8 junction bases. The sequence was collected from a man aged 50 to 59 in good health and CMV-seronegative. Here is the DNA: TGCGCCAGCAGCGAGGGACAGGCAAACACCATATATTTT. It is translated as CASSEGQANTIYF.